The entry below gives a single T cell receptor (beta chain) sequence along with its context. The record originates from a study of T cells after somatic rescue of genetic block. Sequencing was performed with immunoSEQ multiplex PCR; in TCRdb, only in-frame clones are kept and a portion is missing. In the table there are around 52,000 clones, around 96% of which are singletons. From germline, CDR1 is SGHAT and CDR2 FQNNGV. V shed 5 bases and J shed 7 bases, with 17 bases lying between them. The CDR3 length is 14 residues. This TCR was sampled from a child in the first two years of life. Sequencing was performed on peripheral blood mononuclear cells (PBMCs). J is TRBJ2-5 and V is TRBV11-2; tentatively, D is TRBD2 (6 bases). The CDR3 coding sequence is TGTGCCAGCAGCCCGTTGGGGGGAGGAGGGACCCAGTACTTC. Amino acid sequence: CASSPLGGGGTQYF.